The T cell receptor beta chain under discussion was sequenced for a study of prognosis after radiotherapy for stage I lung cancer. Overall study context: Fourteen of the patients were found to have newly diagnosed primary stage I lung tumors, and roughly five were living with oligometastatic NSCLC after surgical resection of the primary tumor. SBRT radiotherapy comprised 3 to 5 fractions at a biologically effective dose of at least 100 Gy. None of the patients had concurrent treatment alongside stereotactic body radiotherapy. Findings and limits, study-wide: Median unique TCR clones dropped from approximately 9,600 to 7,200 after stereotactic body radiation therapy.

About this clonotype itself: Its antigen is unidentified.

Germline V gene lookup returns CDR1 MRHNA and CDR2 SNTAGT. The CDR3 sequence is 15 residues long. The ends were cut back, 0 bases at V and 2 bases at J, with 8 bases in the middle. CDR3 of TCR beta was amplified from genomic DNA via a two-round multiplex PCR. Individual primers that were specific to each TRBV and TRBJ gene served in first-round PCR. One entry per CDR3 protein, called by TCRdb with MiXCR from the multiplex PCR reads. Among roughly 13,000 distinct CDR3 sequences listed, around a quarter were seen once. The receptor comes from a donor of 50 years or more with non-small cell lung cancer. This sequence joins TRBV6-4 and TRBJ2-1; D not certain. Here the sequenced sample was PBMCs, taken before or after stereotactic body radiation therapy (not recorded which). The chain's CDR3 is CASSDSSAAYNEQFF. The CDR3 DNA reads as TGTGCCAGCAGTGACTCGTCTGCAGCCTACAATGAGCAGTTCTTC.